This T cell receptor (beta chain) was retrieved from a study of human T cells and chemical hapten exposure. Overall study: On around 2 cm by around 2 cm of upper inner arm skin, sensitization was performed with 2% DPC. Minor volume differences among pooled libraries chiefly drove per-sample TCR yield variation.

In TCRdb, the RACE reads were re-called with MiXCR into one record per CDR3 protein. The sample lists around 150,000 distinct CDR3 sequences; about a quarter were seen once. Time point in this sample: patch test 3, about 24 weeks after DPC sensitization. The treatment was: therapeutic diphenylcyclopropenone sensitization with weekly scalp DPC. The sequencing here drew on whole blood, taken in connection with sensitization to the hapten diphenylcyclopropenone (DPC). This TCR was sampled from a young woman with alopecia areata. Some clones in this sample may be carry-over from other donors' samples.

The CDR3 spells CASSLGSLSYEQYF. As DNA, the CDR3 is TGCGCCAGCAGCTTGGGGTCCCTTTCCTACGAGCAGTACTTC. The gene calls are TRBV5-1 and TRBJ2-7, with D hard to call. V was shortened by 0 bases and J by 1 base, with 8 bases between the two germline ends. The CDR3 is 14 residues long. The germline V gene has CDR1 SGHRS and CDR2 YFSETQ.